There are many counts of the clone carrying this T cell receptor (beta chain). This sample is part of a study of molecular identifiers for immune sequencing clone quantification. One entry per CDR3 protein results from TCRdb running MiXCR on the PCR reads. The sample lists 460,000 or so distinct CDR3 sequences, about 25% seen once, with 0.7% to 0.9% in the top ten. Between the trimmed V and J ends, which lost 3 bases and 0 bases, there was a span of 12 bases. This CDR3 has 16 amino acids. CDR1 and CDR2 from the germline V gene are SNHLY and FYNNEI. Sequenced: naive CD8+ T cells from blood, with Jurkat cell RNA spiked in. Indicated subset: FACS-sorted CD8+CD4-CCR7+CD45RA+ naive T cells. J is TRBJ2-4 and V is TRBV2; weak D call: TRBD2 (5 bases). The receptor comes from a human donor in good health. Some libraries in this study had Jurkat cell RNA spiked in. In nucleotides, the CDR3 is TGTGCCAGCAGTGATACTGGAGGCCTAGCCAAAAACATTCAGTACTTC. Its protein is CASSDTGGLAKNIQYF. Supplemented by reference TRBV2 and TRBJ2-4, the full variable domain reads EPEVTQTPSHQVTQMGQEVILRCVPISNHLYFYWYRQILGQKVEFLVSFYNNEISEKSEIFDDQFSVERPDGSNFTLKIRSTKLEDSAMYFCASSDTGGLAKNIQYFGAGTRLSVL.